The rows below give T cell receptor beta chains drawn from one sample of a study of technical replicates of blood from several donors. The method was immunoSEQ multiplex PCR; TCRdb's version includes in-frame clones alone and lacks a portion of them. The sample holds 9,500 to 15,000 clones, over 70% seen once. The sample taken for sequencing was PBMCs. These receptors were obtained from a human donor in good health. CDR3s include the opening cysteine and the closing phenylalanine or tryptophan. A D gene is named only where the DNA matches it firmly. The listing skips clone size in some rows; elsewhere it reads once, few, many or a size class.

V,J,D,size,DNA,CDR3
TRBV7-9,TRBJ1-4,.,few,TGTGCCAGCAGCTCGACAGGAAATCAGGAAAAACTGTTTTTT,CASSSTGNQEKLFF
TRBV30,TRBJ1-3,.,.,TGTGCCTGGAGGAAGGTTCTCGGGGGTAACACCATATATTTT,CAWRKVLGGNTIYF
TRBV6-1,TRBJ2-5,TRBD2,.,TGTGCCAGCAGTGAAGTAGCGGGAGGAGAACAAGAGACCCAGTACTTC,CASSEVAGGEQETQYF
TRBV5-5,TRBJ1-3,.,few,.,CASSFGEGGTGNTIYF
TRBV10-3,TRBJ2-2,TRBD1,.,TGTGCCATCGGGACACAGGGGGTAAGGACGGCCGGGGAGCTGTTTTTT,CAIGTQGVRTAGELFF
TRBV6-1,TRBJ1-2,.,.,TGTGCCAGCAGTGAGGGAGCAATTACTAACTATGGCTACACCTTC,CASSEGAITNYGYTF
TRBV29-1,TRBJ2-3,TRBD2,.,TGCAGCGTAGTCCTGCGCTGGACTAGCGGGAGAATCGGAGATACGCAGTATTTT,CSVVLRWTSGRIGDTQYF
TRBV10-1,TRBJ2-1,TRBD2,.,TGCGCCAGCAGTGGGGCGGGAGGTGGTGAGCAGTTCTTC,CASSGAGGGEQFF
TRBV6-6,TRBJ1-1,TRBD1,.,TGTGCCAGCAGTTACTCGCAGGGGGCGGACACTGAAGCTTTCTTT,CASSYSQGADTEAFF
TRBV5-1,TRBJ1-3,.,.,TGCGCCAGCAGCAGAGACGGGGTCTCTGGAAACACCATATATTTT,CASSRDGVSGNTIYF
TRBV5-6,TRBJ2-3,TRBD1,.,TGTGCCAGCAGGGGAGAGGGGGCAGCAGCTAGCACAGATACGCAGTATTTT,CASRGEGAAASTDTQYF
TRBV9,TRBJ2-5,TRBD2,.,TGTGCCAGCAGCCCTCCCGGGACTACGGGGGGGGAGACCCAGTACTTC,CASSPPGTTGGETQYF
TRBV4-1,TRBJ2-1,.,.,TGCGCCAGCAGCCAAGATGTTGGCAGCTACAATGAGCAGTTCTTC,CASSQDVGSYNEQFF
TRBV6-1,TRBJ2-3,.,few,TGTGCCAGCAGTGAGAGTGGCAGGCTCGCAGATACGCAGTATTTT,CASSESGRLADTQYF
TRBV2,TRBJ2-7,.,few,TGTGCCACTCGGACAGATACCTACGAGCAGTACTTC,CATRTDTYEQYF
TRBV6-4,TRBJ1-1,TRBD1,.,TGTGCCAGCAGAGACTCCGACAGGGGCACTGAAGCTTTCTTT,CASRDSDRGTEAFF
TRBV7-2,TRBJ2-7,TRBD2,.,TGTGCCAGCAGCTGGGGCGGGGGGTCTGACGAGCAGTACTTC,CASSWGGGSDEQYF
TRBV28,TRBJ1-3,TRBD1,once,TGTGCCAGCACCAAGACAGGGGTAGGAAACACCATATATTTT,CASTKTGVGNTIYF
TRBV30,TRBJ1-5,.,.,TGTGCCTGGAGTGTGAGGCAGAATCAGCCCCAGCATTTT,CAWSVRQNQPQHF
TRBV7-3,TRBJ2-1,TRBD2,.,TGTGCCAGCAGCTTAGTAGCGGGAGGGCGTAATGAGCAGTTCTTC,CASSLVAGGRNEQFF
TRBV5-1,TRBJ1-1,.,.,TGCGCCAGCAGCTTTCCGGGACACACGAACACTGAAGCTTTCTTT,CASSFPGHTNTEAFF
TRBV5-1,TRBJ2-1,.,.,TGCGCCAGCAGCTTGGGATGGGGAGCGGACAATGAGCAGTTCTTC,CASSLGWGADNEQFF
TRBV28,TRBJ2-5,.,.,TGTGCCAGCAGTTGGGGGGCGGGAGTAGGGGAGACCCAGTACTTC,CASSWGAGVGETQYF
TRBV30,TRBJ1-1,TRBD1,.,TGTGCCTGGCTCAGATCGGGACAGGGGGGGGCTTTCTTT,CAWLRSGQGGAFF
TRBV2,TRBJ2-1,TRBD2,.,TGTGCCAGCACTGCCGGGACTAGCGGGAGTAATGAGCAGTTCTTC,CASTAGTSGSNEQFF
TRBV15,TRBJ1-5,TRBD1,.,TGTGCCACCAGCAGGACAGGGCCCCATCAGCCCCAGCATTTT,CATSRTGPHQPQHF
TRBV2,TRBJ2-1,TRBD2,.,TGTGCCAGCAGTTGGACTAGCGGGTCCTACAATGAGCAGTTCTTC,CASSWTSGSYNEQFF
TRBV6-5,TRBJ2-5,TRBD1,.,TGTGCCAGCAGTTACGGACAGGGAGGTTCCCAGTACTTC,CASSYGQGGSQYF
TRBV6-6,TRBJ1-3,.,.,TGTGCCAGCAGTTACGGGCAGACCTCTGGAAACACCATATATTTT,CASSYGQTSGNTIYF
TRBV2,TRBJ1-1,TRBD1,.,TGTGCCAGCAGCAAGGAATGGACAGGGAACACTGAAGCTTTCTTT,CASSKEWTGNTEAFF
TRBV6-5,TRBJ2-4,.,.,TGTGCCAGCAGAGGGGGACGGGCCAAAAACATTCAGTACTTC,CASRGGRAKNIQYF
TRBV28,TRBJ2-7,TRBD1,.,TGTGCCAGCAGCTTGCTTGGACAGGGCTCCTACGAGCAGTACTTC,CASSLLGQGSYEQYF
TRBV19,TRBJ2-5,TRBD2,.,TGTGCCAGTAGGCGGACTAGCGGGCAAGAGACCCAGTACTTC,CASRRTSGQETQYF
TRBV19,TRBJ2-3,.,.,TGTGCCAGTAGTATGGGAGACAGGAAGGCAGATACGCAGTATTTT,CASSMGDRKADTQYF
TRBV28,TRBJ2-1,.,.,TGTGCCAGCACCATAAGGGGCGAGCAGTTCTTC,CASTIRGEQFF
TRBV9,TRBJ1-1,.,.,TGTGCCAGCAGCGTAGGACAGGAACCAAACACTGAAGCTTTCTTT,CASSVGQEPNTEAFF
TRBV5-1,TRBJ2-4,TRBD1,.,TGCGCCAGCAGCGCCAGGACAGGGGGCGAGGACATTCAGTACTTC,CASSARTGGEDIQYF
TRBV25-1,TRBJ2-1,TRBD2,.,TGTGCCAGCAGTGAGAAGGGACTAGCGGTATACAATGAGCAGTTCTTC,CASSEKGLAVYNEQFF
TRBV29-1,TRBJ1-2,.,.,TGCAGCGTCAGACAGTCAGGCTACACCTTC,CSVRQSGYTF
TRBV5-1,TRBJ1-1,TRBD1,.,TGCGCCAGCGCGACAGGGGGCTTGAACACTGAAGCTTTCTTT,CASATGGLNTEAFF
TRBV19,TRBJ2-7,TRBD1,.,TGTGCCAGTAGTGAGACGGCCAGGACAGGCTGGGGTCGCTACGAGCAGTACTTC,CASSETARTGWGRYEQYF
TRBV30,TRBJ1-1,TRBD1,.,TGTGCCTCCTACAGGGGGACTGAAGCTTTCTTT,CASYRGTEAFF
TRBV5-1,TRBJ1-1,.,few,TGCGCCAGCAGCTTGGAGACAGCTTTTAACACTGAAGCTTTCTTT,CASSLETAFNTEAFF